This T cell receptor beta chain comes out of a study of cytomegalovirus exposure and HLA in healthy donors. This clone was counted a few times. The antigen is undetermined. The CDR3 loop spans 14 amino acids. From germline, CDR1 is ENHRY and CDR2 SYGVKD. V lost 2 bases to trimming and J lost 6 bases, with 13 bases between them. General study results and limits: Subsequent analysis showed first-cohort TCR clusters tending to co-occur in 120 validation repertoires. Cytomegalovirus-associated status was assigned to roughly 160 TCR beta chains. For cytomegalovirus status, the classifier reportedly gave diagnoses with high specificity and sensitivity.

Profiling relied on immunoSEQ multiplex PCR, and the TCRdb table lists in-frame clones only, not all of them. The sample has around 300,000 clones, approximately 85% seen once; the top ten hold approximately 0.96%. The donors were in the 120-subject validation cohort; that cohort was separate from the approximately 700-subject first cohort. The sequencing input was PBMCs. The sequence was collected from a young man in good health and CMV-seronegative. J is TRBJ2-5 and V is TRBV10-3; D is perhaps TRBD1 (7 bases). CDR3 loop: CAISEPGGQQTQYF. In DNA form, the CDR3 reads TGTGCCATCAGTGAGCCAGGGGGGCAACAGACCCAGTACTTC.